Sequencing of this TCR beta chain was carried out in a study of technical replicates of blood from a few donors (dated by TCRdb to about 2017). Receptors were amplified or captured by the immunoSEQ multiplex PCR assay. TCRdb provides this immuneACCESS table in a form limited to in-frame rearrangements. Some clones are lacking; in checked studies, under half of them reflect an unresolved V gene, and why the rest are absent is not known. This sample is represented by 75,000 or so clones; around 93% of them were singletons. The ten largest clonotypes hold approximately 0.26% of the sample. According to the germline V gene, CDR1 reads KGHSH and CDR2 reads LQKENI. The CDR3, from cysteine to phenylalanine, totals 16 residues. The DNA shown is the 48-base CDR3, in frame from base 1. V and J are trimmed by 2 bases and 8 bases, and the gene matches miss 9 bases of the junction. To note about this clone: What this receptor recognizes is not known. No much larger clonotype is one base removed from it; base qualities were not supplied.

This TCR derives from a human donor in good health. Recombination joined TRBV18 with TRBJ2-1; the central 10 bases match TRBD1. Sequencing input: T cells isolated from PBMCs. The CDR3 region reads CASSPDRGPGLDEQFF. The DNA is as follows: TGTGCCAGCTCACCAGACAGGGGGCCTGGTTTGGATGAGCAGTTCTTC. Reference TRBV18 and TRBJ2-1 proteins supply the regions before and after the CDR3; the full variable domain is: NAGVMQNPRHLVRRRGQEARLRCSPMKGHSHVYWYRQLPEEGLKFMVYLQKENIIDESGMPKERFSAEFPKEGPSILRIQQVVRGDSAAYFCASSPDRGPGLDEQFFGPGTRLTVL.